These 18 T cell receptor beta chains share one sample of origin, sequenced in a study of OX40 agonist ivuxolimab in advanced cancers. The data were produced by immunoSEQ multiplex PCR, yet TCRdb's version contains in-frame clones alone and is incomplete. The sample shows 60,000 to 90,000 clones, 70% to 85% of them seen only once. Sequenced material: CD4+ or CD8+ T cells sorted from blood, taken in a trial of the OX40 agonist ivuxolimab. Receptor source: an adult with an advanced solid tumor such as melanoma, head and neck, liver or kidney cancer.

This chain joins TRBV9 and TRBJ2-1; 7 nucleotides match TRBD1. The CDR3 has 15 amino acids. Germline loops: CDR1 SGDLS, CDR2 YYNGEE. V was clipped by 3 bases and J by 2 bases; unmatched bases: 5. The CDR3 bases are TGTGCCAGCAGCGCACAGGGGAGTCCCTACAATGAGCAGTTCTTC. Translation: CASSAQGSPYNEQFF.

This chain uses TRBV19 with TRBJ2-5, with a tentative D call TRBD2 (5 bases). The CDR3 loop spans 17 amino acids. Germline CDR1 LNHDA, CDR2 SQIVND (reference sequence). V lost 1 base and J lost 4, with 19 bases in between. The CDR3 region has the DNA TGTGCCAGTAGTATAGGTACTCAGCGGTCCCACGGAGAGACCCAGTACTTC. It yields the protein CASSIGTQRSHGETQYF. Full variable domain (missing parts from reference TRBV19 and TRBJ2-5): DGGITQSPKYLFRKEGQNVTLSCEQNLNHDAMYWYRQDPGQGLRLIYYSQIVNDFQKGDIAEGYSVSREKKESFPLTVTSAQKNPTAFYLCASSIGTQRSHGETQYFGPGTRLLVL.

This clone came up once. The chain combines TRBV28 with TRBJ1-2, with no clear D. Trimming left V 3 bases short and J 3 bases short, with 8 bases between. Germline V gene data show CDR1 as MDHEN and CDR2 as SYDVKM. This CDR3 has 13 amino acids. The CDR3 loop reads CASSFRWDYGYTF. In nucleotides, the CDR3 is TGTGCCAGCAGTTTTAGGTGGGACTATGGCTACACCTTC.

This chain uses TRBV15 with TRBJ2-7; D gene ambiguous. Germline loops: CDR1 LNHNV, CDR2 YYDKDF (reference sequence). This CDR3 has 15 amino acids. V was clipped by 0 bases and J by 6 bases, with 15 bases between them. The CDR3 sequence: CATSRDVLVGFEQYV. CDR3 nucleotide sequence: TGTGCCACCAGCAGAGATGTGCTAGTTGGTTTCGAGCAGTACGTC.

V and J are TRBV5-1 and TRBJ1-1; D is uncertain. Germline V gene lookup returns CDR1 SGHRS and CDR2 YFSETQ. The V and J ends lost 0 bases and 1 base respectively, with 22 bases between them. This CDR3 comprises 19 residues. The CDR3 bases are TGCGCCAGCAGCTTGGTCATGGAGGGAGGTAGCCTAGGGAACACTGAAGCTTTCTTT. The encoded protein is CASSLVMEGGSLGNTEAFF.

This chain joins TRBV11-2 and TRBJ1-5, with D possibly matching TRBD1 (5 bases). V was cut by 8 bases and J by 2 bases, with 10 bases left in between. Germline V gene lookup returns CDR1 SGHAT and CDR2 FQNNGV. CDR3 length: 13 residues. CDR3 nucleotides: TGTGCCAGCTCATTGACAGGCAATCAGCCCCAGCATTTT. It translates to CASSLTGNQPQHF.

The rearrangement links TRBV19 to TRBJ2-1, with a weak D call TRBD2 (6 bases). Germline CDR1 is LNHDA and CDR2 is SQIVND (reference sequence). Trimming removed 1 base at V and 2 bases at J, with 9 bases between. The CDR3 loop spans 15 amino acids. Here the CDR3 reads CASSIAGVTYNEQFF. CDR3 bases: TGTGCCAGTAGTATAGCGGGGGTAACCTACAATGAGCAGTTCTTC.

This clone was detected a few times. The V call is TRBV30, the J call TRBJ1-1, with D perhaps matching TRBD1 (6 bases). Germline CDR1 GTSNPN, CDR2 SVGIG (reference sequence). V lost 5 bases to trimming and J lost 7 bases, with 11 bases between them. This CDR3 region has 11 residues. The CDR3 DNA is TGTGCCTGGGGGGGCAGGGGTGAAGCTTTCTTT. This encodes CAWGGRGEAFF.

This clone was recorded a few times. The chain employs TRBV27 and TRBJ2-7, with 14 nucleotides matching TRBD2. The CDR3 runs 19 residues. CDR1 MNHEY and CDR2 SMNVEV come from the germline V gene (reference sequence). Losses at the gene ends were 4 bases for V and 5 bases for J; bases not matched to a gene: 16. This CDR3 reads CASSSKPLGTSGRRNEQYF. The CDR3 nucleotides are TGTGCCAGCAGTTCAAAGCCGCTCGGGACTAGCGGGAGAAGAAACGAGCAGTACTTC.

V and J are TRBV18 and TRBJ1-2; D may be TRBD1 (5 bases). The germline V and J ends were trimmed by 2 bases and 4 bases, with 11 bases remaining between them. The germline V gene has CDR1 KGHSH and CDR2 LQKENI. The CDR3 runs 14 residues. In nucleotides, the CDR3 is TGTGCCAGCTCACCAGGGGCCCCTCGCTATGGCTACACCTTC. Translating it yields CASSPGAPRYGYTF.

The rearrangement links TRBV7-9 to TRBJ2-1, with a possible D match to TRBD2 (5 bases). Trimming cost V 5 bases and J 2 bases, with 10 bases left between them. Germline V gives CDR1 SEHNR, CDR2 FQNEAQ (reference sequence). The CDR3 contains 14 residues. CDR3 DNA sequence: TGTGCCAGCAGCCGGGGAGCGGCCTACAATGAGCAGTTCTTC. Translation: CASSRGAAYNEQFF.

The rearrangement joins TRBV11-2 to TRBJ2-1; D is unclear. Trimming shortened V by 3 bases and J by 0 bases, and 9 bases separated the two germline ends. There are 15 residues in the CDR3. From germline, CDR1 is SGHAT and CDR2 FQNNGV. For the CDR3, the DNA is TGTGCCAGCAGCTTGAGAGGCCCCTCCTACAATGAGCAGTTCTTC. Translating it yields CASSLRGPSYNEQFF.

This clone has a single count. The chain carries TRBV20-1 and TRBJ2-5; D call uncertain. The CDR3 is made up of 10 amino acids. The germline CDR1 and CDR2 sequences are DFQATT and SNEGSKA (reference sequence). Trimming took off 3 bases at V and 5 bases at J, with 4 bases between the two ends. CDR3 loop: CSASSETQYF. DNA of the CDR3: TGCAGTGCTAGCTCCGAGACCCAGTACTTC.

The chain joins TRBV7-9 to TRBJ1-2; tentatively, D is TRBD1 (6 bases). Trimming shortened V by 1 base and J by 5 bases, and 14 bases separated the two germline ends. Germline V gene data show CDR1 as SEHNR and CDR2 as FQNEAQ (reference sequence). This CDR3 comprises 15 residues. CDR3: CASSLGQEIYYGYTF. CDR3 sequence (DNA): TGTGCCAGCAGCTTAGGACAGGAGATATATTATGGCTACACCTTC.

The V and J genes are TRBV5-1 and TRBJ2-7; 10 bases are a match to TRBD2. Germline V gene lookup returns CDR1 SGHRS and CDR2 YFSETQ. The V gene end was trimmed by 4 bases and the J gene end by 2 bases; junction bases not matched to a gene: 6. This CDR3 contains 15 residues. The CDR3 spells CASSTGLAATYEQYF. The CDR3 DNA is TGCGCCAGCAGCACCGGACTAGCGGCAACCTACGAGCAGTACTTC.

This chain connects TRBV13 to TRBJ2-3; the match to TRBD2 covers 10 bases. The CDR3 is made up of 16 amino acids. J lost 3 bases, V lost 5 bases, and 8 bases had no gene match. The germline gives CDR1 PRHDT, CDR2 FYEKMQ (reference sequence). This chain's CDR3 is CASSRPSGSWTDTQYF. The CDR3 DNA reads as TGTGCCAGCAGCCGCCCTAGCGGGAGTTGGACAGATACGCAGTATTTT.

This chain uses TRBV18 with TRBJ1-2, with a weak D call TRBD1 (5 bases). Trimming cost V 2 bases and J 3 bases, with 7 bases left between them. Germline V lookup: CDR1 KGHSH, CDR2 LQKENI. This CDR3 has 13 residues. In nucleotides, the CDR3 is TGTGCCAGCTCACCAGGGACGGACTATGGCTACACCTTC. It translates to CASSPGTDYGYTF. The whole variable domain, filled in from reference TRBV18 and TRBJ1-2, reads NAGVMQNPRHLVRRRGQEARLRCSPMKGHSHVYWYRQLPEEGLKFMVYLQKENIIDESGMPKERFSAEFPKEGPSILRIQQVVRGDSAAYFCASSPGTDYGYTFGSGTRLTVV.

This chain uses TRBV9 with TRBJ1-1; TRBD1 aligns across 7 bases. The CDR3 is made up of 15 amino acids. Germline trimming cut 3 bases from V and 7 bases from J; bases unmatched to any gene: 12. Germline assignment: CDR1 SGDLS and CDR2 YYNGEE. The CDR3 protein is CASSGSPGQRSEAFF. DNA for the CDR3: TGTGCCAGCAGCGGTTCTCCGGGACAGAGAAGTGAAGCTTTCTTT. The full variable domain, rest sourced from reference TRBV9 and TRBJ1-1, is DSGVTQTPKHLITATGQRVTLRCSPRSGDLSVYWYQQSLDQGLQFLIQYYNGEERAKGNILERFSAQQFPDLHSELNLSSLELGDSALYFCASSGSPGQRSEAFFGQGTRLTVV.